This T cell receptor (beta chain) stems from a study of a mutant IDH1 vaccine in newly diagnosed glioma. Study at large: Receipt of radiotherapy, temozolomide, or both preceded the study, and most received both.

Notes on the study in general: Patients mounted vaccine-induced immune responses in roughly 93% of cases.

In the case of this clone: As yet, its antigen is unknown. One junction end disagrees with the germline gene, perhaps due to a read error.

As to time point: week 35, safety follow-up. A single vaccine dose contained 300 ug of mutant IDH1 20-mer peptide, and topical imiquimod was used with it. The assay was immunoSEQ multiplex PCR, and TCRdb's table has in-frame clones only and misses some. The sample consists of tens of thousands of clones, around 90% of them appearing once. CDR3 size: 13 residues. The germline V gene encodes CDR1 SGHTA and CDR2 FQGTGA. The V call is TRBV7-3, the J call TRBJ2-1; the match to TRBD2 covers 7 bases. The source material was PBMCs, sampled from a glioma patient whose treatment included an IDH1 peptide vaccine. The clonotype was recovered from a man aged 25-45 years with glioma. CDR3 bases: TGTGCCAGCAGCGGTACCCCGGGGGGACCTAGTATCTTC. As protein: CASSGTPGGPSIF.